This entry describes one T cell receptor delta chain. The antigen this receptor binds is unknown. It differs at one base from a far larger clone, so likely a read error. This specimen includes other DNA sequences encoding the same CDR3. Using SuperScript II, cDNA was generated through template-switch reverse transcription, with TRGC- and TRDC-specific primers combined in a single tube. The TRGC primer was designed for binding to both the TRGC1 and TRGC2 constant genes. The KAPA Real-Time Library Amplification Kit was used for TRG and TRD amplification, and AMPure XP bead purification was performed between steps. Index PCR with the Nextera XT Index Kit was used to add Illumina sequencing adapters. TRG and TRD amplicons were sequenced on an Illumina MiSeq with the V2 300 kit, giving 150 bp paired-end reads. As for the authors' bioinformatics: Before any further analysis, FastQC version 0.11.8 was used to check read quality. With MiXCR version 3.0.3, reads were aligned to GenBank TRG or TRD reference genes and CDR3 sequences were built. Default MiXCR settings were used with one exception: TRDD gene segments were assembled from 3 consecutive nucleotides instead of 5. N additions, CDR3 length, J segment length and clonotype sharing between samples were computed with VDJtools version 1.2.1. Out-of-frame CDR3 sequences and those containing stop codons were excluded from analysis. The overlap of infant repertoires with previously published Vgamma9Vdelta2 repertoires from fetal, cord blood and adult blood was compared. The public reads were reprocessed by TCRdb using CATT, and rows of matching DNA were later combined. The V and J calls shown here were made by TCRdb, not taken from the authors' results. This sample has about 350 delta-chain clones in its table, and around an eighth of those were observed once. The top ten clonotypes cover approximately 30% of the sample.

This entry belongs to a study of Vγ9Vδ2 T cells in congenital toxoplasmosis (dated by TCRdb to about 2021). About the full investigation: The diagnosis of congenital toxoplasmosis relied on IgG, IgM and IgA serology, Western blot and an in-house interferon-gamma release assay. Repertoire sequencing was done on samples from infants at 2 months after birth and at 1 year of age. This study compared the CDR3 repertoires of the gamma and delta chains in sorted blood gammadelta T cells from congenitally T. gondii-infected infants versus uninfected infants. TCR sequencing was performed on 5 infected and ten to eleven uninfected infants at 2 months and on 3 infected and 4 uninfected infants at 1 year. Points the paper makes about the study in general: Two months was the earliest age with enough suitable sample material for TCR repertoire analysis, so newborn repertoires were not sequenced. In roughly 2-month-old infants, germline-encoded fetal-type TRDV2 CDR3 sequences seemed to be more common in infected than in uninfected infants, which suggests a footprint of in utero expansion. Both infected and uninfected infants showed a high prevalence of a public TRGV9 clonotype. At 2 months, TRGV9 and TRDV2 CDR3s of infected infants appeared to carry fewer N additions than uninfected infants, especially TRDV2-TRDJ1 sequences. Repertoire differences between infected and uninfected infants were less clear at 1 year of age than at 2 months.

Mothers of both infected and uninfected infants received the same treatment, using spiramycin and/or pyrimethamine plus sulfadiazine plus folinic acid. All infants, both infected and uninfected, were delivered at term after more than 37 weeks of gestation. Approximately 1 mL of blood was used to isolate PBMCs by Lymphoprep gradient centrifugation, after which the PBMCs were cryopreserved in liquid nitrogen and shipped to Belgium. After thawing, PBMCs were labeled with Zombie NIR viability dye and stained with CD3, TCR gammadelta, Vgamma9 and Vdelta2 antibodies. A FACSAria III was used to sort CD3+ TCRgammadelta+ T cells, reaching a mean purity of approximately 98%. For each sample, RNA was extracted from approximately 10,000 sorted gammadelta T cells with the RNeasy Micro Kit. The infants were born to mothers who were enrolled with primary T. gondii infection during pregnancy. The infants' peripheral blood was drawn at an outpatient microbiology and virology center located in Pavia, Italy.

CDR1 TSWWSYY and CDR2 QGS were looked up in the germline V gene. The CDR3, cysteine through phenylalanine, is 26 amino acids long. Left in the record is the CDR3 DNA by itself, 78 bases read in frame from the first base. Source material: gamma-delta T cells from blood. The V and J genes are TRDV1 and TRDJ1, with TRDD3 identical over 12 junction bases. The source of this sequence is a child under 10 years old born to a mother with Toxoplasma gondii infection during pregnancy, either congenitally infected or uninfected (not recorded which). The sequenced DNA is TGTGCTCTCGGGGATCGGGCGCCAGGGTACTGGGGGATACCACTGCGCCTGCCTGCTAACACCGATAAACTCATCTTT. This is translated as CALGDRAPGYWGIPLRLPANTDKLIF.